The T cell receptor beta chain under discussion was sequenced for a study of blood T cell repertoires in COVID-19. Study details: Nucleic acid was either cDNA or gDNA, and it came from T cells, B-cell-depleted T cells, or PBMCs.

Some clones are missing from TCRdb's copy, which holds only in-frame ones; the method was immunoSEQ multiplex PCR. The sample lists approximately 300,000 clones, about 89% occurring once. Recruitment covered about 25 US areas and drew participants whose ages spanned roughly 18 to 90 years. Participant reports of clinical history set cohort assignment. The ends were cut back, 6 bases at V and 1 base at J, with 12 bases in the middle. Per germline, CDR1 MDHEN and CDR2 SYDVKM. CDR3 length: 14 amino acids. The sample comprised PBMCs or T cells enriched from blood (not recorded which). The chain couples TRBV28 to TRBJ1-1; the D is unclear. The sequence derives from a man between 60 and 75 years old who had recovered from COVID-19. The CDR3 nucleotides read TGTGCCAGCAGCCCAGGTTACTCGAACACTGAAGCTTTCTTT. It codes for CASSPGYSNTEAFF.